The following is a TCR beta chain sequence with its context. Its specificity is not known. Germline V gene data show CDR1 as MDHEN and CDR2 as SYDVKM. This CDR3 has 14 amino acids. With 3 bases removed from V and 7 bases from J, the gap between germline ends came to 12 bases. TCRdb keeps only in-frame clones here, not all; method: immunoSEQ multiplex PCR. The sample holds roughly 700,000 clones, approximately 74% seen once. The data originate from a study of shared clonotypes between healthy human individuals. Recent acute infections and vaccinations were absent in the healthy HIV-negative adult donors. Study results and limitations: Shared clonotypes: about 5% naive CD4, roughly 3.8% naive CD8, around 2.4% memory CD4, about 0.41% memory CD8.

The sequencing input was memory CD4+ T cells sorted from blood. The subset denotes: CD45RA-negative fraction. This clonotype originated in a woman in her twenties or thirties in good health. V usage is TRBV28 and J usage is TRBJ2-2; D call uncertain. The CDR3 spells CASSLPSEVGELFF. The CDR3 nucleotides read TGTGCCAGCAGTTTGCCCAGCGAGGTCGGGGAGCTGTTTTTT. Variable domain in full (rest from reference TRBV28 and TRBJ2-2): DVKVTQSSRYLVKRTGEKVFLECVQDMDHENMFWYRQDPGLGLRLIYFSYDVKMKEKGDIPEGYSVSREKKERFSLILESASTNQTSMYLCASSLPSEVGELFFGEGSRLTVL.